What follows is one T cell receptor beta chain and its context. Germline loops: CDR1 ENHRY, CDR2 SYGVKD. The CDR3 spans 15 residues. The ends were cut back, 1 base at V and 2 bases at J, with 12 bases in the middle. This sample is drawn from a study of T cell changes during pregnancy in multiple sclerosis. Produced via immunoSEQ multiplex PCR; TCRdb's table is partial and in-frame only. This table has 39,000 or so clones, more than 85% appearing once. Sequenced material: CD8+ T cells from peripheral blood mononuclear cells, taken after pregnancy. The clonotype comes from a female donor with multiple sclerosis, enrolled in a pregnancy study. The chain carries TRBV10-3 and TRBJ2-7, with D perhaps matching TRBD1 (5 bases). Here the CDR3 reads CAISEWQGKTYEQYF. The CDR3 DNA reads as TGTGCCATCAGTGAGTGGCAGGGTAAGACCTACGAGCAGTACTTC.